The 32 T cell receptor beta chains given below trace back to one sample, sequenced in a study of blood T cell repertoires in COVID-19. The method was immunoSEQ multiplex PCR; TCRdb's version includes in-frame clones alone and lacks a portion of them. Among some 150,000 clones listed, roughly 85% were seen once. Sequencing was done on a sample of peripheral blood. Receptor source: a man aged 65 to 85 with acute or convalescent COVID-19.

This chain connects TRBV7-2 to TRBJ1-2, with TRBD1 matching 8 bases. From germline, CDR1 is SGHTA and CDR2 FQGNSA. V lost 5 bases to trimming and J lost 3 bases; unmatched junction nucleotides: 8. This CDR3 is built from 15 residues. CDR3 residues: CASSEDRATYYGYTF. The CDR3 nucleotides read TGTGCCAGCAGCGAGGACAGGGCGACCTACTATGGCTACACCTTC. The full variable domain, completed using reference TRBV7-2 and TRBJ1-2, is GAGVSQSPSNKVTEKGKDVELRCDPISGHTALYWYRQSLGQGLEFLIYFQGNSAPDKSGLPSDRFSAERTGGSVSTLTIQRTQQEDSAVYLCASSEDRATYYGYTFGSGTRLTVV.

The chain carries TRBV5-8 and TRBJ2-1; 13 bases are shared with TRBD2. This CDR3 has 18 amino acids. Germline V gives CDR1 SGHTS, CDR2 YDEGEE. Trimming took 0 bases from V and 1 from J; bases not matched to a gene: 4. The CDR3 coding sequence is TGTGCCAGCAGCTTGGCCGGGACTAGCGGGGCTTCCTACAATGAGCAGTTCTTC. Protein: CASSLAGTSGASYNEQFF. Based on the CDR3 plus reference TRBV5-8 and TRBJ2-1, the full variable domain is EAGVTQSPTHLIKTRGQQATLRCSPISGHTSVYWYQQALGLGLQFLLWYDEGEERNRGNFPPRFSGRQFPNYSSELNVNALELEDSALYLCASSLAGTSGASYNEQFFGPGTRLTVL.

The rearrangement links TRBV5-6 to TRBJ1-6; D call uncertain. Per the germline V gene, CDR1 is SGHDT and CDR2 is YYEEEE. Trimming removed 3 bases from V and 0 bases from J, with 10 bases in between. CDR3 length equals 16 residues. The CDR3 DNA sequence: TGTGCCAGCAGCTCTACAGTGAGCTCCTATAATTCACCCCTCCACTTT. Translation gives CASSSTVSSYNSPLHF.

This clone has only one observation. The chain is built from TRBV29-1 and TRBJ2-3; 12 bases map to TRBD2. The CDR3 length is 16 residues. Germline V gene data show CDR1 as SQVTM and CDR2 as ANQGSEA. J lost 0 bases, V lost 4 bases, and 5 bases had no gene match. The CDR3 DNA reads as TGCAGCGTTGTCCGGACTAGCGGGGCTAGCACAGATACGCAGTATTTT. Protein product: CSVVRTSGASTDTQYF.

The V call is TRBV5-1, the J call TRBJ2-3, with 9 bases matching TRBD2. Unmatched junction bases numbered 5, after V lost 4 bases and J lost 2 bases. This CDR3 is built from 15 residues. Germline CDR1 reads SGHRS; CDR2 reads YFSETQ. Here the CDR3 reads CASSVSGRYTDTQYF. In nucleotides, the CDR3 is TGCGCCAGCAGCGTTAGCGGGAGATACACAGATACGCAGTATTTT.

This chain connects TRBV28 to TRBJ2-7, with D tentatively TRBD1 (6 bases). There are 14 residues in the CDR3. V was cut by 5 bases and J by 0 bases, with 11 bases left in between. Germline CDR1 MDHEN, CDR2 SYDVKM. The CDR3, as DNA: TGTGCCAGCAGTCCCTGGACAGTCTCCTACGAGCAGTACTTC. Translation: CASSPWTVSYEQYF.

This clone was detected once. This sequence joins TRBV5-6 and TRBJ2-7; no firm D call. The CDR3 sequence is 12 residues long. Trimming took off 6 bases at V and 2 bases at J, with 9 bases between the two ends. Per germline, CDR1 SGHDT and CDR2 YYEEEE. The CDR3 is CASNIAPYEQYF. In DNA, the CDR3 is TGTGCCAGCAACATCGCCCCCTACGAGCAGTACTTC.

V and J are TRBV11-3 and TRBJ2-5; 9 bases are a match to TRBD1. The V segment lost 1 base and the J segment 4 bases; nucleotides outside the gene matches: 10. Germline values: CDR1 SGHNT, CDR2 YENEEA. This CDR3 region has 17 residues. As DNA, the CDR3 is TGTGCCAGCAGCTTAGTCTTGGGACAGGGTGGAGGAGAGACCCAGTACTTC. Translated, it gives CASSLVLGQGGGETQYF.

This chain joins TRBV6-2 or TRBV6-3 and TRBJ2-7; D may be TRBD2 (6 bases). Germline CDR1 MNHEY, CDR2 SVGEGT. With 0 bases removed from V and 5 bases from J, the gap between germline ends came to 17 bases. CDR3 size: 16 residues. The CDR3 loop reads CASSYSTRGSFHEQYF. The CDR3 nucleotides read TGTGCCAGCAGTTACTCGACTCGGGGGTCGTTCCACGAGCAGTACTTC.

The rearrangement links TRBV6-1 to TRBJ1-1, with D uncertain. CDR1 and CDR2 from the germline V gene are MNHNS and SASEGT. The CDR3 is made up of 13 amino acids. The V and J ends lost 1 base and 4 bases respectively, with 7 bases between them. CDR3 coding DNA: TGTGCCAGCAGTGAAGTGGCAATCACTGAAGCTTTCTTT. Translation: CASSEVAITEAFF.

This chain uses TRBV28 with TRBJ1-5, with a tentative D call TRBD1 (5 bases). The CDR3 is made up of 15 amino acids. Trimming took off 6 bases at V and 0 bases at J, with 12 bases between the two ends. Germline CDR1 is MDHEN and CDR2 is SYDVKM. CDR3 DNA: TGTGCCAGCAGCCCTAGGGGCCTTAGCAATCAGCCCCAGCATTTT. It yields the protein CASSPRGLSNQPQHF.

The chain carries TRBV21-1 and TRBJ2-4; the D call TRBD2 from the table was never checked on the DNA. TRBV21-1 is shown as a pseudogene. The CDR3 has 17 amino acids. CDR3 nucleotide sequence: TGTGCCAGCAGCCCCCGAAGGCGGGGGCGCGACAAAAACATTCAGTACTTC. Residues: CASSPRRRGRDKNIQYF.

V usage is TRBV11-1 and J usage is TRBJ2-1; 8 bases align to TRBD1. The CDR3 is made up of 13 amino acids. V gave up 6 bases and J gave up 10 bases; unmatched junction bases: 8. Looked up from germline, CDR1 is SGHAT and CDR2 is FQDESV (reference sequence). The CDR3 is CASRPTGGREQFF. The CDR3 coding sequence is TGTGCCAGCAGGCCTACAGGGGGGCGGGAGCAGTTCTTC.

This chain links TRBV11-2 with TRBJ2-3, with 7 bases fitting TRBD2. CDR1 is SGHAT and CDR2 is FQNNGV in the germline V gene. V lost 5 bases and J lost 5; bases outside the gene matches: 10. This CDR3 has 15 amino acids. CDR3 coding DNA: TGTGCCAGCAGCGAGCTCGTCGGGAGGAAAGATACGCAGTATTTT. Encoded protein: CASSELVGRKDTQYF.

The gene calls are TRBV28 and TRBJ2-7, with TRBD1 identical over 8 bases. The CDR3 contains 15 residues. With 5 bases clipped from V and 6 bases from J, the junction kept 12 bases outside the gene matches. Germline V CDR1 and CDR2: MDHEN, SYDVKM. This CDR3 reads CASSVKFGTGTEQYF. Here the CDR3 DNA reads TGTGCCAGCAGTGTCAAGTTTGGGACAGGTACCGAGCAGTACTTC.

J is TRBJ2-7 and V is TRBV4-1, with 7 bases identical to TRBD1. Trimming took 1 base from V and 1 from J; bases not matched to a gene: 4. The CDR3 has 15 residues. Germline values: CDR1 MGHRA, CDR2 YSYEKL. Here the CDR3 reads CASSQAGTVSYEQYF. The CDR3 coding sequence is TGCGCCAGCAGCCAAGCCGGGACAGTTTCCTACGAGCAGTACTTC.

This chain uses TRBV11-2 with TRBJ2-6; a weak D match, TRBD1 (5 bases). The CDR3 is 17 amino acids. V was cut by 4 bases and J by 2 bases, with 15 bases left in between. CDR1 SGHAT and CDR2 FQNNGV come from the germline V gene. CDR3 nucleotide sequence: TGTGCCAGCAGCTCCCCCCGTGGGGCCCCTGGGGCCAACGTCCTGACTTTC. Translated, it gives CASSSPRGAPGANVLTF.

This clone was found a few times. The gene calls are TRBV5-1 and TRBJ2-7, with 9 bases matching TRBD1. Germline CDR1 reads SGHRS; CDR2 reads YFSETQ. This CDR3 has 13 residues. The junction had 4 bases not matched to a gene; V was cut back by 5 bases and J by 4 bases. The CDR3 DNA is TGCGCCAGCAGAGTGGACAGGGGATACGAGCAGTACTTC. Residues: CASRVDRGYEQYF.

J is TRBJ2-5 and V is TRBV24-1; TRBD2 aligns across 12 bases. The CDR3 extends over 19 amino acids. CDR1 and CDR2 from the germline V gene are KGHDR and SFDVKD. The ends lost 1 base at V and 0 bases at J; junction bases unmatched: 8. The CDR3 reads CATSDFRLAGGRDQETQYF. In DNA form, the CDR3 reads TGTGCCACCAGTGATTTCAGGCTAGCGGGAGGGAGGGACCAAGAGACCCAGTACTTC.

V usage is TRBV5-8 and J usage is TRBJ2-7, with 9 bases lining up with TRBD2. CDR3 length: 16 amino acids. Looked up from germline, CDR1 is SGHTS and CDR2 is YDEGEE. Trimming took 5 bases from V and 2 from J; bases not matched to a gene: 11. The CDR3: CASSLKTSGPPYEQYF. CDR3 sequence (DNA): TGTGCCAGCAGTCTAAAGACTAGCGGACCTCCCTACGAGCAGTACTTC.

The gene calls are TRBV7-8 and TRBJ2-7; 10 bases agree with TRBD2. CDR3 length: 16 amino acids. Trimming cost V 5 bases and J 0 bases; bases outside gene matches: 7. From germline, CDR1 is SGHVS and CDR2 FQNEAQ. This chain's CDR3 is CASSKRTSGSSYEQYF. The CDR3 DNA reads TGTGCCAGCAGCAAAAGGACTAGCGGCTCCTCCTACGAGCAGTACTTC.

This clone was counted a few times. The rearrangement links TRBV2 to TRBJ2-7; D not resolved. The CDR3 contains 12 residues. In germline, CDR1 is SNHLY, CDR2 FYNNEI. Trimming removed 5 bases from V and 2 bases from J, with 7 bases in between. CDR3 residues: CASSSQAYEQYF. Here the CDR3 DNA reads TGTGCCAGCAGTTCGCAGGCCTACGAGCAGTACTTC.

This chain's CDR3 is CASSQDLGQGNYEQYF. The DNA for the CDR3 is TGCGCCAGCAGCCAAGATCTAGGACAGGGGAACTACGAGCAGTACTTC. The chain employs TRBV4-3 and TRBJ2-7; the match to TRBD1 covers 9 bases. Germline loops: CDR1 LGHNA, CDR2 YSLEER. V dropped 0 bases and J dropped 3; count of bases not matched to a gene: 6. The CDR3 runs to 16 residues.

The CDR3 nucleotides are TGTGCCAGCAGCTTGCTAGCGGGAGTAGAGACCCAGTACTTC. It specifies CASSLLAGVETQYF. The rearrangement joins TRBV7-2 to TRBJ2-5; 10 bases fit TRBD2. Germline V gene data show CDR1 as SGHTA and CDR2 as FQGNSA. CDR3 length: 14 residues. The V gene end was trimmed by 3 bases and the J gene end by 4 bases; junction bases not matched to a gene: 2.

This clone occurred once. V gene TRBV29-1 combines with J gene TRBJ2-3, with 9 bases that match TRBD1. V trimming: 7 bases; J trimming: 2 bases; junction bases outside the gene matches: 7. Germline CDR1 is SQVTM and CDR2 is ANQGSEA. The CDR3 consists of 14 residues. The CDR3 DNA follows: TGCAGCGCACCCGGGACAGGGCTCACAGATACGCAGTATTTT. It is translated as CSAPGTGLTDTQYF.

This CDR3 is CASSLAGGTQNIQYF. CDR3 nucleotide sequence: TGTGCCAGCAGCTTGGCCGGGGGAACCCAAAACATTCAGTACTTC. The gene calls are TRBV5-4 and TRBJ2-4; tentative D call: TRBD2 (6 bases). V shed 0 bases and J shed 5 bases, with 12 bases lying between them. This CDR3 contains 15 residues. Germline values: CDR1 SGHNT, CDR2 YYREEE (reference sequence).

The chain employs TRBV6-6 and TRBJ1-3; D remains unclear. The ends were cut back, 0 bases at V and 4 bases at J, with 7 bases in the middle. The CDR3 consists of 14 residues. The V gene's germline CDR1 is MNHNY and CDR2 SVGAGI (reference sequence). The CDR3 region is CASSYSRQGNTIYF. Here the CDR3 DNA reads TGTGCCAGCAGTTACTCGAGGCAAGGAAACACCATATATTTT.

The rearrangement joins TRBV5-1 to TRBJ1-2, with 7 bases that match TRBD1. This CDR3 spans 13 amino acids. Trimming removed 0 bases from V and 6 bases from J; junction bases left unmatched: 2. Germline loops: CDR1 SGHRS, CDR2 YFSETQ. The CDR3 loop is CASSLETGNGYTF. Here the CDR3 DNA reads TGCGCCAGCAGCTTGGAGACAGGGAATGGCTACACCTTC.

Here the CDR3 DNA reads TGCGCCAGCAGCCTGGGACTAGCGGGAGGTAATTTCCCCTACGAGCAGTACTTC. Encoded protein: CASSLGLAGGNFPYEQYF. V is TRBV5-1 and J is TRBJ2-7; 15 positions agree with TRBD2. This CDR3 contains 18 residues. Germline V gene sequence: CDR1 SGHRS, CDR2 YFSETQ. Trimming at V came to 4 bases and at J to 2 bases, leaving 10 bases not matched to a gene.

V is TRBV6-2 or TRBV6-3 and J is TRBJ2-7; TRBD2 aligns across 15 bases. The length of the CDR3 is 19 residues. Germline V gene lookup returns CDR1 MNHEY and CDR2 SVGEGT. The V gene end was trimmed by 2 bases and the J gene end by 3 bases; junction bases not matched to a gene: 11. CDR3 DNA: TGTGCCAGCAGTTACAGGTCCGGGACTAGCGGGAGGCTAAGCTACGAGCAGTACTTC. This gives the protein CASSYRSGTSGRLSYEQYF.

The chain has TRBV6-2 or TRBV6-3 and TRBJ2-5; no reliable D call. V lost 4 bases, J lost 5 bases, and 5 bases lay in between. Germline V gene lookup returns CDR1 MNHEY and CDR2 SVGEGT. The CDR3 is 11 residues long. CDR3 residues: CASSSRETQYF. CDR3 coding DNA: TGTGCCAGCAGTTCCAGGGAGACCCAGTACTTC.

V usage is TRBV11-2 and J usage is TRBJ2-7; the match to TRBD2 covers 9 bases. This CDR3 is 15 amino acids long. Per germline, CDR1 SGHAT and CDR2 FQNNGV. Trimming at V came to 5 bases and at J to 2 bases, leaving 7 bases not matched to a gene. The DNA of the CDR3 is TGTGCCAGCAGCCGAGTAGCGGGAGACACCTACGAGCAGTACTTC. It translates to CASSRVAGDTYEQYF.